A selection of T cell receptor beta chains follows, all from one sample in a study of T-cell reconstitution after alpha-beta-depleted transplantation in children. MiXCR, run by TCRdb on the PCR reads, gives a single entry per CDR3 protein. The sample consists of about 540,000 distinct CDR3 sequences, approximately 20% of them appearing once. Source: PBMCs from the stem cell graft donor, taken from the stem cell graft. The receptors were gathered from a human donor who donated a stem cell graft to a child with acute lymphoblastic leukemia. Each CDR3 is given with its conserved first and last residue. A D gene is named only where the DNA matches it firmly. Some rows mark clone size as missing; the rest say once, few, many or name a class of expanded clone.

v_gene: TRBV6-5
j_gene: TRBJ2-2
d_gene: .
abundance: .
CDR3nt: TGTGCCAGCAGTTACGCAGGGGAGAACACCGGGGAGCTGTTTTTT
CDR3aa: CASSYAGENTGELFF

v_gene: TRBV5-1
j_gene: TRBJ2-7
d_gene: .
abundance: few
CDR3nt: TGCGCCAGCAGGGCCGGGTGGGGGGCCTACGAGCAGTACTTC
CDR3aa: CASRAGWGAYEQYF

v_gene: TRBV5-5
j_gene: TRBJ1-5
d_gene: .
abundance: .
CDR3nt: TGTGCCAGCAGCCCTCATATAGGGGTGGACAGCAATCAGCCCCAGCATTTT
CDR3aa: CASSPHIGVDSNQPQHF

v_gene: TRBV30
j_gene: TRBJ2-7
d_gene: TRBD1
abundance: few
CDR3nt: TGTGCCTGGAGCTCACCGGGACAGGGCTACGAGCAGTACTTC
CDR3aa: CAWSSPGQGYEQYF

v_gene: TRBV18
j_gene: TRBJ2-2
d_gene: TRBD2
abundance: .
CDR3nt: TGTGCCAGCTCACAATTTCCTAGCGGGGCTTCGAACACCGGGGAGCTGTTTTTT
CDR3aa: CASSQFPSGASNTGELFF

v_gene: TRBV4-1
j_gene: TRBJ2-1
d_gene: TRBD2
abundance: few
CDR3nt: TGCGCCAGCAGCCAAGGACGGATAGCGGGAGTGGGCCACAATGAGCAGTTCTTC
CDR3aa: CASSQGRIAGVGHNEQFF

v_gene: TRBV7-9
j_gene: TRBJ2-3
d_gene: TRBD2
abundance: few
CDR3nt: TGTGCCAGCAGCCCTCGAGGAGGCGGGAGTGTGACAGATACGCAGTATTTT
CDR3aa: CASSPRGGGSVTDTQYF

v_gene: TRBV5-1
j_gene: TRBJ2-7
d_gene: .
abundance: few
CDR3nt: TGCGCCAGCAGCTCCCTGGGGTGGGGTGAGGACGAGCAGTACTTC
CDR3aa: CASSSLGWGEDEQYF

v_gene: TRBV3-1
j_gene: TRBJ2-1
d_gene: TRBD2
abundance: .
CDR3nt: TGTGCCTGCAGTTTAGAGGCGGGACTAGCAGGCTCCTACAATGAGCAGTTCTTC
CDR3aa: CACSLEAGLAGSYNEQFF

v_gene: TRBV5-4
j_gene: TRBJ2-3
d_gene: TRBD2
abundance: .
CDR3nt: TGTGCCAGCAGCTTGGACCCAGGTAGTCTAGCGGGAGGGAGCACAGATACGCAGTATTTT
CDR3aa: CASSLDPGSLAGGSTDTQYF

v_gene: TRBV5-1
j_gene: TRBJ2-5
d_gene: .
abundance: .
CDR3nt: TGCGCCAGCAGCTTAGTGGGACACCCTGCGGAGACCCAGTACTTC
CDR3aa: CASSLVGHPAETQYF

v_gene: TRBV15
j_gene: TRBJ1-4
d_gene: .
abundance: .
CDR3nt: TGTGCCACCAGCCCAAACGGGGACGGTTTTAATGAAAAACTGTTTTTT
CDR3aa: CATSPNGDGFNEKLFF

v_gene: TRBV6-5
j_gene: TRBJ2-7
d_gene: TRBD2
abundance: .
CDR3nt: TGTGCCAGCAGTTTCACAGGATGGACTAGCGGGAGCCGGATCGAGCAGTACTTC
CDR3aa: CASSFTGWTSGSRIEQYF

v_gene: TRBV29-1
j_gene: TRBJ2-7
d_gene: TRBD1
abundance: .
CDR3nt: TGCAGCGTCCTCCCGTCGACAGGGTCTTCCTACGAGCAGTACTTC
CDR3aa: CSVLPSTGSSYEQYF

v_gene: TRBV12-3/TRBV12-4
j_gene: TRBJ2-1
d_gene: TRBD2
abundance: once
CDR3nt: TGTGCCAGCAGTTCTTTAGGGGGACTAGCGGCTTACAATGAGCAGTTCTTC
CDR3aa: CASSSLGGLAAYNEQFF